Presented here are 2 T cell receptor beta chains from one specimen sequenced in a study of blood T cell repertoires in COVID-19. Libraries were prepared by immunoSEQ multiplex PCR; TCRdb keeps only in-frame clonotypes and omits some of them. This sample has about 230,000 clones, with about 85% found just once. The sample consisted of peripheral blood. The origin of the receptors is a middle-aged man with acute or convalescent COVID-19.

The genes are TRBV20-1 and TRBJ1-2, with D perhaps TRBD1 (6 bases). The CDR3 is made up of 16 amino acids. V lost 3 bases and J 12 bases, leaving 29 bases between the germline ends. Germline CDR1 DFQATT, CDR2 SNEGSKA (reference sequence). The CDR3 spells CSASYRTASTVGRDTF. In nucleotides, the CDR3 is TGCAGTGCTAGTTATAGGACAGCCTCGACAGTAGGACGTGACACCTTC.

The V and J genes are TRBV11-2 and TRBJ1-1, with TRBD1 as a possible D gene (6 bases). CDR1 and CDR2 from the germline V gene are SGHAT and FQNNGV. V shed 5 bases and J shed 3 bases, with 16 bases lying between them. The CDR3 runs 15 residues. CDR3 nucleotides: TGTGCCAGCAGCGAACAGGGCGGCGGGCACACTGAAGCTTTCTTT. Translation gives CASSEQGGGHTEAFF.